A selection of T cell receptor beta chains follows, all from one sample in a study of PD-1 blockade in classical Hodgkin lymphoma. Profiling relied on immunoSEQ multiplex PCR, and the TCRdb table lists in-frame clones only, not all of them. This table holds under 30,000 clones, 82% found once. The sequences come from peripheral blood mononuclear cells (PBMCs), collected before the second cycle of nivolumab. The source is a human donor with classical Hodgkin lymphoma. CDR3s include the opening cysteine and the closing phenylalanine or tryptophan. Each record gives: CDR3 length, J gene, V gene, clone size, CDR3 protein. Part of the rows lack a size; the others show once, few, many or a class for expanded clones.

>13|TRBJ2-7|TRBV7-9|.
CASSQVLDYEQYF
>15|TRBJ2-1|TRBV27|.
CASSLYPALVREQFF
>15|TRBJ2-1|TRBV27|.
CASSLDPGAYNEQFF
>15|TRBJ2-4|TRBV4-3|.
CASSQDRLAKNIQYF
>13|TRBJ1-3|TRBV7-2|.
CASSLSQGNTIYF
>14|TRBJ2-2|TRBV5-1|.
CASMSGQNTGELFF
>16|TRBJ2-3|TRBV5-4|.
CASSPKAGTQRDTQYF
>15|TRBJ1-2|TRBV10-3|.
CAISESVVQGYGYTF
>15|TRBJ1-5|TRBV4-3|.
CASSQDRGSNQPQHF
>12|TRBJ1-5|TRBV2|.
CASSVTRQPQHF
>16|TRBJ2-3|TRBV4-3|few
CASVPRRTGLEDTQYF
>15|TRBJ1-2|TRBV4-3|.
CASSQDPQGGYGYTF
>15|TRBJ1-4|TRBV7-2|.
CASSRQGSTNEKLFF
>12|TRBJ2-5|TRBV12-5|.
CASRGVQETQYF
>15|TRBJ2-3|TRBV7-9|.
CASSPQEGAGDTQYF
>12|TRBJ2-3|TRBV5-5|.
CASSPTGDTQYF
>13|TRBJ2-5|TRBV7-2|.
CASSRSGTETQYF
>12|TRBJ2-2|TRBV7-3|.
CASSSDTGELFF
>15|TRBJ2-2|TRBV7-2|.
CASSQDRGLTGELFF
>13|TRBJ2-7|TRBV5-1|.
CASSLDRTYEQYF
>11|TRBJ2-2|TRBV19|.
CASFFLGELFF
>11|TRBJ2-7|TRBV10-2|.
CASSGAYEQYF
>15|TRBJ1-2|TRBV11-2|.
CASSLSGMGNYGYTF
>15|TRBJ2-7|TRBV7-2|few
CASSLGPGRMYEQYF
>16|TRBJ2-2|TRBV7-3|.
CASSLIASGDTGELFF
>17|TRBJ2-5|TRBV18|.
CASSPTAGTRVGETQYF
>15|TRBJ2-4|TRBV6-5|.
CASSWETGGKNIQYF